The 3 T cell receptor beta chains given below trace back to one sample, sequenced in a study of T cell responses to AZD1222 COVID-19 vaccine. Profiling relied on immunoSEQ multiplex PCR, and the TCRdb table lists in-frame clones only, not all of them. The sample yields tens of thousands of clones, roughly 84% seen once. This specimen consisted of peripheral blood, obtained on day 0 of MenACWY control vaccination. The receptors were sampled from an adult in good health.

The J gene is TRBJ1-1, the V gene TRBV29-1, with 7 positions matching TRBD1. This CDR3 comprises 17 residues. Germline CDR1 and CDR2: SQVTM and ANQGSEA. With 5 bases clipped from V and 1 base from J, the junction kept 16 bases outside the gene matches. The CDR3 nucleotides read TGCAGCGTTCCCCAGGGACCCCAGACAGGGACGAACACTGAAGCTTTCTTT. Amino acids: CSVPQGPQTGTNTEAFF.

The chain uses TRBV11-3 and TRBJ1-6; TRBD1 aligns across 8 bases. The CDR3 has 14 amino acids. V was pared by 3 bases and J by 7 bases, with 2 bases of the junction left unmatched. CDR1 and CDR2 (germline): SGHNT, YENEEA. The CDR3 DNA sequence: TGTGCCAGCAGCTTGACAGGGGCAAATTCACCCCTCCACTTT. Translation gives CASSLTGANSPLHF.

The chain uses TRBV5-1 and TRBJ2-2; D gene ambiguous. CDR1 and CDR2 (germline): SGHRS, YFSETQ. The V gene lost 0 bases and the J gene lost 6 bases, with 9 bases spanning the gap. The CDR3 length is 14 residues. In nucleotides, the CDR3 is TGCGCCAGCAGCTTGGCCCTGGATCCCGGGGAGCTGTTTTTT. Amino acid sequence: CASSLALDPGELFF.